Below are 18 T cell receptor beta chains sequenced from a single sample in a study of cytomegalovirus exposure and HLA in healthy donors. The study ran its PCR with 60 Vbeta and 13 Jbeta primers. Clones were read by immunoSEQ multiplex PCR, and TCRdb kept only the in-frame ones, dropping some. This table holds 43,000 or so clones, about 60% found once. Input material: PBMCs. These receptors all come from a human donor in good health.

This clone has just a few counts. The genes are TRBV7-9 and TRBJ2-1, with TRBD2 matching over 9 bases. Germline V CDR1 and CDR2: SEHNR, FQNEAQ (reference sequence). The CDR3 is 17 residues long. Germline trimming cut 3 bases from V and 1 base from J; bases unmatched to any gene: 7. CDR3 loop: CASSFAGGLPSYNEQFF. In nucleotides, the CDR3 is TGTGCCAGCAGCTTTGCGGGGGGGCTTCCGTCCTACAATGAGCAGTTCTTC.

This clone was seen a few times. The gene calls are TRBV6-1 and TRBJ1-2, with D perhaps TRBD1 (5 bases). Germline V lookup: CDR1 MNHNS, CDR2 SASEGT. V lost 6 bases, J lost 5 bases, and 10 bases lay in between. This CDR3 comprises 12 residues. In DNA, the CDR3 is TGTGCCAGCAGGGGGCGTTTATATGGCTACACCTTC. This encodes CASRGRLYGYTF.

This chain links TRBV2 with TRBJ1-2; 7 bases are a match to TRBD1. The V and J ends lost 9 bases and 8 bases, in that order; junction bases with no gene match: 12. This CDR3 contains 13 residues. Germline lookup yields CDR1 SNHLY and CDR2 FYNNEI. CDR3 amino acids: CASSWDSPGGYTF. The CDR3 coding sequence is TGTGCCAGTTCCTGGGACAGCCCTGGGGGCTACACCTTC.

The genes are TRBV7-2 and TRBJ2-1, with TRBD2 as a possible D gene (5 bases). CDR3 length: 13 residues. With 7 bases removed from V and 4 bases from J, the gap between germline ends came to 11 bases. CDR1 and CDR2 from the germline V gene are SGHTA and FQGNSA. The DNA for the CDR3 is TGTGCCAGCAAGCTCGGGGTTTACAATGAGCAGTTCTTC. This translates into CASKLGVYNEQFF.

This clone was observed a single time. The chain uses TRBV18 and TRBJ2-2; D uncertain. This CDR3 region has 19 residues. Germline CDR1 KGHSH, CDR2 LQKENI. V lost 3 bases and J lost 4, with 24 bases in between. The CDR3 bases are TGTGCCAGCTCACCGTTCGTCCCCCTAGGCGGTGGAGCCACCGGGGAGCTGTTTTTT. It specifies CASSPFVPLGGGATGELFF.

V usage is TRBV2 and J usage is TRBJ1-2, with 9 positions matching TRBD1. This CDR3 has 13 amino acids. Germline-derived CDR1 and CDR2 are SNHLY and FYNNEI. The J segment lost 4 bases and the V segment lost 6 bases, leaving 3 bases of the junction unmatched. This CDR3 is CASRGQGPYGYTF. In nucleotides, the CDR3 is TGTGCCAGCAGGGGACAGGGACCCTATGGCTACACCTTC.

The table lists this clone with a few counts. This sequence joins TRBV19 and TRBJ1-1; D is possibly TRBD1 (6 bases). With 6 bases removed from V and 5 bases from J, the gap between germline ends came to 13 bases. Germline CDR1 and CDR2: LNHDA and SQIVND (reference sequence). The CDR3 loop spans 13 amino acids. The CDR3 protein is CASSTDDRTEAFF. Here the CDR3 DNA reads TGTGCCAGTAGCACGGACGACAGGACTGAAGCTTTCTTT.

In its sample, this clone was seen a few times. The V call is TRBV30, the J call TRBJ1-5; unclear D gene. Germline CDR1 GTSNPN, CDR2 SVGIG (reference sequence). Trimming took off 2 bases at V and 0 bases at J, with 11 bases between the two ends. The CDR3 consists of 15 residues. The CDR3 sequence is CAWSPGMNSNQPQHF. The CDR3 DNA is TGTGCCTGGAGTCCAGGAATGAATAGCAATCAGCCCCAGCATTTT.

This clone appeared a few times. The CDR3 reads CSVTSGQANTEAFF. The CDR3 nucleotides are TGCAGCGTTACCTCGGGACAGGCGAACACTGAAGCTTTCTTT. The chain is built from TRBV29-1 and TRBJ1-1, with TRBD1 matching over 8 bases. The V and J ends lost 5 bases and 1 base, in that order; junction bases with no gene match: 6. This CDR3 has 14 amino acids. Per germline, CDR1 SQVTM and CDR2 ANQGSEA. Supplemented by reference TRBV29-1 and TRBJ1-1, the full variable domain reads SAVISQKPSRDICQRGTSLTIQCQVDSQVTMMFWYRQQPGQSLTLIATANQGSEATYESGFVIDKFPISRPNLTFSTLTVSNMSPEDSSIYLCSVTSGQANTEAFFGQGTRLTVV.

The genes are TRBV7-2 and TRBJ2-1; the D is unclear. The germline CDR1 and CDR2 sequences are SGHTA and FQGNSA. The CDR3 is 14 amino acids. V dropped 0 bases and J dropped 8 bases, with 11 bases sitting between them. In nucleotides, the CDR3 is TGTGCCAGCAGCTTAGCAGCCCTTTCCGATGAGCAGTTCTTC. This encodes CASSLAALSDEQFF.

The chain has TRBV2 and TRBJ2-7, with D possibly TRBD1 on 5 matching bases. Germline CDR1 reads SNHLY; CDR2 reads FYNNEI. This CDR3 region has 17 residues. The V end was cut by 1 base, the J end by 0 bases, with 16 bases between. In DNA, the CDR3 is TGTGCCAGCAGTGAAGTGATCGACAGCCTAAGCTCCTACGAGCAGTACTTC. Protein sequence: CASSEVIDSLSSYEQYF.

The chain has TRBV10-3 and TRBJ1-1; TRBD1 matches 12 bases. Germline loops: CDR1 ENHRY, CDR2 SYGVKD. V lost 8 bases to trimming and J lost 7 bases; unmatched junction nucleotides: 5. CDR3 size: 13 residues. The CDR3 sequence is CAIQGQGAGEAFF. Written as DNA, the CDR3 is TGTGCCATCCAGGGACAGGGGGCAGGTGAAGCTTTCTTT.

This clone showed up just a few times. The V gene is TRBV4-3, the J gene TRBJ2-7, with no clear D. The CDR3 contains 12 residues. The V end was cut by 0 bases, the J end by 9 bases, with 9 bases between. Germline CDR1 LGHNA, CDR2 YSLEER. CDR3 coding DNA: TGCGCCAGCAGCCAAGACCCGCACGGGCAGTACTTC. The encoded protein is CASSQDPHGQYF.

This clone was seen only a few times. The chain links TRBV2 to TRBJ2-2; D gene unclear. Germline V CDR1 and CDR2: SNHLY, FYNNEI. The CDR3 runs 14 residues. The V end was cut by 3 bases, the J end by 7 bases, with 12 bases between. CDR3 loop: CASSEAGAYGELFF. Here the CDR3 DNA reads TGTGCCAGCAGTGAGGCAGGCGCGTACGGGGAGCTGTTTTTT.

To note about this clone: Other DNA sequences from this sample encode an identical CDR3 as well. J is TRBJ1-1 and V is TRBV25-1, with TRBD1 as a possible D gene (5 bases). This CDR3 is 15 amino acids long. The V end lost 5 bases, the J end lost 6 bases, and 19 bases lay between the germline ends. Germline V lookup: CDR1 MGHDK, CDR2 SYGVNS. CDR3 in amino acids: CASSPTGSRYAEAFF. DNA for the CDR3: TGTGCCAGCAGTCCTACAGGTTCTCGATACGCTGAAGCTTTCTTT. The whole variable domain, remainder taken from reference TRBV25-1 and TRBJ1-1, is EADIYQTPRYLVIGTGKKITLECSQTMGHDKMYWYQQDPGMELHLIHYSYGVNSTEKGDLSSESTVSRIRTEHFPLTLESARPSHTSQYLCASSPTGSRYAEAFFGQGTRLTVV.

V and J are TRBV18 and TRBJ2-3, with D possibly matching TRBD1 (5 bases). This CDR3 region has 15 residues. CDR1 KGHSH and CDR2 LQKENI come from the germline V gene. V was clipped by 8 bases and J by 0 bases, with 15 bases between them. CDR3 sequence (DNA): TGTGCCAGCATGGGGCCCGAGAGTAGCACAGATACGCAGTATTTT. This sequence encodes CASMGPESSTDTQYF. Full variable domain (remainder filled in from reference TRBV18 and TRBJ2-3): NAGVMQNPRHLVRRRGQEARLRCSPMKGHSHVYWYRQLPEEGLKFMVYLQKENIIDESGMPKERFSAEFPKEGPSILRIQQVVRGDSAAYFCASMGPESSTDTQYFGPGTRLTVL.

The rearrangement links TRBV7-2 to TRBJ1-1; D is perhaps TRBD1 (5 bases). Germline loops: CDR1 SGHTA, CDR2 FQGNSA. Between the trimmed V and J ends, which lost 2 bases and 0 bases, there was a span of 10 bases. There are 15 residues in the CDR3. CDR3 sequence: CASSLFQGVNTEAFF. DNA for the CDR3: TGTGCCAGCAGCTTATTCCAGGGTGTGAACACTGAAGCTTTCTTT.

The V gene is TRBV6-1, the J gene TRBJ1-2; possibly TRBD1 for D (5 bases). Germline-derived CDR1 and CDR2 are MNHNS and SASEGT. This CDR3 comprises 15 residues. Deletions cut 3 bases from V and 7 bases from J, with 18 bases between. CDR3 protein: CASSEGGGRFSGYTF. Written as DNA, the CDR3 is TGTGCCAGCAGTGAGGGTGGGGGGAGGTTTTCTGGCTACACCTTC.